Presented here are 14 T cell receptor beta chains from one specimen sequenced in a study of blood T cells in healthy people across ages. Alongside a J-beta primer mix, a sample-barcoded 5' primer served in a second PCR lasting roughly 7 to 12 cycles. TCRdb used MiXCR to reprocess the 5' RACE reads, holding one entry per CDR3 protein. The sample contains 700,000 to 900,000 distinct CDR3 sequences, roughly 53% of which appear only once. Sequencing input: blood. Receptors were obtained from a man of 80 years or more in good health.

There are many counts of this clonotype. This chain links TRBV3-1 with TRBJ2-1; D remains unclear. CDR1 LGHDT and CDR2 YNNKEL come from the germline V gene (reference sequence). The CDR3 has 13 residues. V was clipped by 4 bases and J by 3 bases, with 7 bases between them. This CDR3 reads CASSRELYNEQFF. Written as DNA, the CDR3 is TGTGCCAGCAGCCGCGAACTCTACAATGAGCAGTTCTTC.

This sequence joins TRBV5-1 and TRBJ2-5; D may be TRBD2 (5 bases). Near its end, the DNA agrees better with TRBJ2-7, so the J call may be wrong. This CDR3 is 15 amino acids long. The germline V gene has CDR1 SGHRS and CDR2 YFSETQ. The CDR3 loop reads CASSSRVSPGDEQYF. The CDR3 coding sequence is TGCGCCAGCAGCTCGAGGGTCTCCCCTGGCGACGAGCAGTACTTC.

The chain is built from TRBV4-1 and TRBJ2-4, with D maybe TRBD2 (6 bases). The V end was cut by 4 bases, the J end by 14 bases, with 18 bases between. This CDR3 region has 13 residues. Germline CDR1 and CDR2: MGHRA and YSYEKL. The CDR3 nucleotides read TGCGCCAGCAGCCGAGATCGGGGGAGGATCGAGTACTTC. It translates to CASSRDRGRIEYF.

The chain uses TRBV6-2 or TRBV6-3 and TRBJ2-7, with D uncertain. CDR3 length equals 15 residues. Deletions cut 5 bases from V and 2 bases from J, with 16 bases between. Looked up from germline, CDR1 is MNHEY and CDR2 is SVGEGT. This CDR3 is CASSNPDPGAYEQYF. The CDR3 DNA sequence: TGTGCCAGCAGTAATCCGGACCCTGGAGCCTACGAGCAGTACTTC.

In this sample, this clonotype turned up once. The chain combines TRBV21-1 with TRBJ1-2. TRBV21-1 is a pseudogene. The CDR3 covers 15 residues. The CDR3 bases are TGTGCCAGCAGCAAAAGTGGTAATGGTATCTACGGCTACACCTTC. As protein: CASSKSGNGIYGYTF.

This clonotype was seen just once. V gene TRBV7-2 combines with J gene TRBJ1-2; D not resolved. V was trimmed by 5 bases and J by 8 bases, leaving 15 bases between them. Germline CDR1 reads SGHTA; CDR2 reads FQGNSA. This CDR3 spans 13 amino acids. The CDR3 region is CASSVGNLGGYTF. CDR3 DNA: TGTGCCAGCAGCGTGGGAAACTTAGGAGGCTACACCTTC.

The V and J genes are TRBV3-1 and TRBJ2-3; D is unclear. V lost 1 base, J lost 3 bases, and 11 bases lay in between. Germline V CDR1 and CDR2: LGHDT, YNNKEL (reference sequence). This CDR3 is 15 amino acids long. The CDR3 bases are TGTGCCAGCAGCCAAGGGTGGGCCCCTACAGATACGCAGTATTTT. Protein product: CASSQGWAPTDTQYF.

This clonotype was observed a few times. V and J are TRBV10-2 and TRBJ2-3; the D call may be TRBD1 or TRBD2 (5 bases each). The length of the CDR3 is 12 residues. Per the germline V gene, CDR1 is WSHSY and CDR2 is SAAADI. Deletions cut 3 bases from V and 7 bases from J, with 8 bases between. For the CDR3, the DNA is TGCGCCAGCAGTGACGGGGACCATACGCAGTATTTT. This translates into CASSDGDHTQYF.

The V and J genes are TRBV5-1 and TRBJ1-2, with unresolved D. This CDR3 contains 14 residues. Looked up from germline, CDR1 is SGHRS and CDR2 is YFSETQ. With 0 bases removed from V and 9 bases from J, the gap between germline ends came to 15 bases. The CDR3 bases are TGCGCCAGCAGCTTGGAGTCCCGACTAGGGAGCTACACCTTC. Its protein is CASSLESRLGSYTF.

The CDR3 DNA is TGCAGTGCTAGAGTACTCGGAGTTTACGAGCAGTACTTC. Its translation is CSARVLGVYEQYF. The J gene is TRBJ2-7, the V gene TRBV20-1; no clear D. CDR1 is DFQATT, CDR2 SNEGSKA, per germline (reference sequence). V was trimmed by 1 base and J by 4 bases, leaving 11 bases between them. The CDR3 consists of 13 residues.

CDR3 DNA sequence: TGTGCCATCAGTGAGGGTTCCTTAGGCAATCAGCCCCAGCATTTT. As protein: CAISEGSLGNQPQHF. The rearrangement joins TRBV10-3 to TRBJ1-5; D not resolved. Germline V lookup: CDR1 ENHRY, CDR2 SYGVKD. The CDR3 is 15 amino acids. V was trimmed by 2 bases and J by 2 bases, leaving 10 bases between them.

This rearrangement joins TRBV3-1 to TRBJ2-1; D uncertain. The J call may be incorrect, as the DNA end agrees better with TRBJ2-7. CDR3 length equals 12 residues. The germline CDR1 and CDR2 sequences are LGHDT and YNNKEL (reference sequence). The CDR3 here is CASSQLYNEQYF. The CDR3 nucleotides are TGTGCCAGCAGCCAGCTATACAATGAGCAGTACTTC.

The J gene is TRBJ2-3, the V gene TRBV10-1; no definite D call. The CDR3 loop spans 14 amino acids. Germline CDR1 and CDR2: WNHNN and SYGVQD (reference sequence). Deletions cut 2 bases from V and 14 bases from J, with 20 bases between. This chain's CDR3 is CASSEAGAGRYAYF. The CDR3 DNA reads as TGCGCCAGCAGTGAGGCCGGAGCAGGTAGATACGCGTATTTT.

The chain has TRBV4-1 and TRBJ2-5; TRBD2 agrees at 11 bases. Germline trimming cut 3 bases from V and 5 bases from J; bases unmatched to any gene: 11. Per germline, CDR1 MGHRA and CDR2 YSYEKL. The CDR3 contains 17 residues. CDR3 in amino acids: CASSQTLAGAIRETQYF. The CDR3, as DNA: TGCGCCAGCAGCCAGACACTAGCGGGAGCCATTCGGGAGACCCAGTACTTC.